This TCR beta chain was captured by sequencing in a study of tumor-infiltrating lymphocytes in primary liver carcinoma. Findings and limits, study-wide: Blood fell significantly below tumors in its top-250-clone fraction (p = 0.039).

TCR beta cDNA was reverse-transcribed from roughly 520 ng of total RNA. The reaction used a constant-region primer and ProtoScript II reverse transcriptase. Employing slightly modified ARM-PCR, three nested multiplex PCR rounds were run, and these gave rise to the TCR beta libraries. In the first two PCR rounds, TRBV1-TRBV30 forward primers were paired with a C-beta reverse primer, and each round lasted nine to ten cycles. TCRdb reprocessed the multiplex PCR reads via MiXCR and lists one record per CDR3 protein. The sample has about 84,000 distinct CDR3 sequences, around 70% seen once. With regard to this clonotype: Its target is not known.

Germline V gives CDR1 MGHRA, CDR2 YSYEKL. The CDR3 is 17 residues long. After removal of 2 bases from V and 6 bases from J, the junction contained 9 bases not matched to a gene. Scientists recovered RNA and DNA together from roughly 20-30 mg of unsorted bulk tissue. Resecting the tumor surgically was how the patients' primary liver carcinoma was treated. Each of the tumor samples contained in excess of 75% viable tumor cells. The rearrangement joins TRBV4-1 to TRBJ2-7; 14 nucleotides line up with TRBD2. This TCR was recovered from a man in his forties with primary liver carcinoma and hepatitis B virus infection. Sequencing input: liver tumor tissue from sampling region 1. The subset: tumor region T1, superior pole. The CDR3 sequence is CASSQRQGLAGVCEQYF. CDR3 nucleotides: TGCGCCAGCAGCCAACGACAGGGACTAGCGGGAGTCTGCGAGCAGTACTTC.